The entry below describes one T cell receptor (beta chain). The CDR3 is 17 residues long. The germline gives CDR1 SNHLY, CDR2 FYNNEI. J lost 1 base, V lost 8 bases, and 10 bases had no gene match. The data belong to a study of blood T cell repertoires in COVID-19. Repertoires were generated with immunoSEQ multiplex PCR, while TCRdb's copy carries only in-frame clones and drops some. The profile shows tens of thousands of clones, less than 75% of them singletons. The V call is TRBV2, the J call TRBJ2-2; the match to TRBD2 covers 10 bases. The sample taken for sequencing was peripheral blood. This clonotype was sampled from a human donor in a cohort sampled during active or convalescent COVID-19. Here the CDR3 reads CASYGLAGAWNTGELFF. CDR3 DNA sequence: TGTGCCAGCTATGGGCTAGCGGGGGCTTGGAACACCGGGGAGCTGTTTTTT.